This T cell receptor beta chain derives from a study of T cell responses to AZD1222 COVID-19 vaccine. Overall study context: Some second doses came at about 4 weeks and others at about 12 weeks; these were pooled.

Overall study findings and caveats: Seropositivity was recorded at baseline in only six AZD1222 recipients.

The CDR3 extends over 16 amino acids. Germline loops: CDR1 SGHNT, CDR2 YYREEE (reference sequence). Trimming cost V 0 bases and J 5 bases, with 17 bases left between them. Generated by immunoSEQ multiplex PCR, the TCRdb table keeps only in-frame clones and is missing some. Of 75,000 to 100,000 clones in the sample, 80% to 90% were seen once. On this clone itself: Its specificity is not known.

The sequencing used peripheral blood, collected on day 0 of AZD1222 vaccination. This rearrangement joins TRBV5-4 to TRBJ1-2; unclear D gene. The TCR sequence derives from an adult in good health. CDR3 residues: CASSLGSVEGIYGYTF. The CDR3 nucleotides are TGTGCCAGCAGCTTGGGGTCGGTAGAGGGAATTTATGGCTACACCTTC.